This record looks at one T cell receptor beta chain sequence and its context. Clones were sequenced by immunoSEQ multiplex PCR, and TCRdb holds only the in-frame ones, with some missing. This table holds 50,000 or so clones, about 90% found once. This entry comes from a study of Tregs in tolerant kidney transplant recipients. Mixed chimerism was transient after nonmyeloablative marrow transplants from related graft donors. The V gene end was trimmed by 2 bases and the J gene end by 6 bases; junction bases not matched to a gene: 8. Germline V lookup: CDR1 SGDLS, CDR2 YYNGEE. The CDR3 runs 16 residues. This clonotype originated in a human patient who received a combined kidney and bone marrow transplant. The T cells may come from the graft donor. Here the sequenced sample was CD8+ T cells from blood (PBMCs), taken 24 months after the transplant. The chain uses TRBV9 and TRBJ1-3; 10 bases map to TRBD1. This chain's CDR3 is CASSVPRTGGKNTIYF. The CDR3 DNA sequence: TGTGCCAGCAGCGTTCCTCGGACAGGGGGTAAAAACACCATATATTTT.